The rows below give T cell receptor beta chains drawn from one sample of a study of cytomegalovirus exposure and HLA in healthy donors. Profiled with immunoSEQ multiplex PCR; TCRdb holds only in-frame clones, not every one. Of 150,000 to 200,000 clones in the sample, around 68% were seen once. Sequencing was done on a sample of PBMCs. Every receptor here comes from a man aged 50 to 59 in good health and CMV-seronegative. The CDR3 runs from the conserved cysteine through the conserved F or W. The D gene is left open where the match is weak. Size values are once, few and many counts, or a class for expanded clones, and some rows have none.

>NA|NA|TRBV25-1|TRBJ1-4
TGTGCCAGCAGTGAGACAGGACGAAATGAAAAACTGTTTTTT
CASSETGRNEKLFF
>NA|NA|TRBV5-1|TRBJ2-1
TGCGCCAGCAGCTTGGGTGGGAGGTCTTACAATGAGCAGTTCTTC
CASSLGGRSYNEQFF
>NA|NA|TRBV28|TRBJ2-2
TGTGCCAGCAGCTCCCCGGGACTTCCGACCGGGGAGCTGTTTTTT
CASSSPGLPTGELFF
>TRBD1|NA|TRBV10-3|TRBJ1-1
TGTGCCATCAGCGGGGACAGTTTGAACACTGAAGCTTTCTTT
CAISGDSLNTEAFF
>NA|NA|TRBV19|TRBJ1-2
TGTGCCAGTAGTACCCCGGGACACCACTGGGTCGGCTACACCTTC
CASSTPGHHWVGYTF
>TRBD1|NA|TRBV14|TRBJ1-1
TGTGCCAGCAGCCCCCACGGGACAGTGAACACTGAAGCTTTCTTT
CASSPHGTVNTEAFF
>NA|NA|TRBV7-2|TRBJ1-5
TGCGCCAGCAGCTTAGCGAGGGGCAGGGGCGGGCAGCCCCAGCATTTT
CASSLARGRGGQPQHF
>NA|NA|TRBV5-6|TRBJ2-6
TGTGCCAGCAGCTTGGCCGGGACTGGGGCCAACGTCCTGACTTTC
CASSLAGTGANVLTF
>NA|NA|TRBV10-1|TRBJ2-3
TGCGCCAGCAGTGACAGGGGAGCAGATACGCAGTATTTT
CASSDRGADTQYF
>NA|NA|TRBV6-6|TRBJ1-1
TGTGCCAGCAGTTACTGGGGGGGCACTGAAGCTTTCTTT
CASSYWGGTEAFF
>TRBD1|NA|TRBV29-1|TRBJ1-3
TGCAGCGTAGGCAGGGGGGCTGGAAACACCATATATTTT
CSVGRGAGNTIYF
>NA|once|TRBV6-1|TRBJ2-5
TGTGCCAGCAGCGAGGGATTCGGGACCCAGTACTTC
CASSEGFGTQYF
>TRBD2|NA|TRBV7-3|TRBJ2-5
TGTGCCAGCAGCCCTAGCGGGGGTTGGAGAGAGACCCAGTACTTC
CASSPSGGWRETQYF
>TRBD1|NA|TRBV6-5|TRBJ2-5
TGTGCCAGCAGTTGGGGACAGCCGCAAGAGACCCAGTACTTC
CASSWGQPQETQYF
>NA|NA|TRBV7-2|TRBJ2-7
TGTGCCAGCAGCACCCGGGGAGGGGGTCCCTACGAGCAGTACTTC
CASSTRGGGPYEQYF
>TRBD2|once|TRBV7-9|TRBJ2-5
TGTGCCAGCAGCTTAGTAGAGGGATCTCTAGCGGCGGGAGAGACCCAGTACTTC
CASSLVEGSLAAGETQYF
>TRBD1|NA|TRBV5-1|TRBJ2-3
TGCGCCAGCAGCGTGGGACAGGTGGGCACAGATACGCAGTATTTT
CASSVGQVGTDTQYF
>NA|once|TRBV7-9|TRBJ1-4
TGTGCCAGCAGCTCTGCAGGGGCAACTAATGAAAAACTGTTTTTT
CASSSAGATNEKLFF